The 12 T cell receptor beta chains below were found in one sample sequenced in a study of long-term antiretroviral therapy in people with HIV. Sequencing relied on immunoSEQ assay v3.0, run at survey level. Clones were sequenced by immunoSEQ multiplex PCR, and TCRdb holds only the in-frame ones, with some missing. The sample has some 14,000 clones; 65% to 90% are singletons. This specimen was unsorted PBMCs, taken 0.4 years after starting antiretroviral therapy. The receptors originated from a man aged 30 to 45 with HIV.

This chain links TRBV15 with TRBJ1-5; 9 nucleotides match TRBD1. The CDR3 runs to 16 residues. CDR1 is LNHNV, CDR2 YYDKDF, per germline (reference sequence). V shed 2 bases, J shed 3 bases, and the junction held 5 bases outside the gene matches. The CDR3 is CATSRQTGGPNQPQHF. CDR3 in DNA: TGTGCCACCAGCAGACAGACAGGGGGACCCAATCAGCCCCAGCATTTT.

The CDR3 loop is CASSRELAKNIQYF. The CDR3 DNA follows: TGTGCCAGCAGCCGGGAGTTAGCCAAAAACATTCAGTACTTC. The chain uses TRBV5-6 and TRBJ2-4; D possibly corresponds to TRBD2 (6 bases). The CDR3 sequence is 14 residues long. Trimming stripped 4 bases from V and 0 bases from J, with 8 bases between. Per germline, CDR1 SGHDT and CDR2 YYEEEE.

The rearrangement links TRBV9 to TRBJ2-1, with 9 bases identical to TRBD1. The V gene's germline CDR1 is SGDLS and CDR2 YYNGEE. After removal of 0 bases from V and 5 bases from J, the junction contained 0 bases not matched to a gene. This CDR3 has 14 residues. The CDR3, as DNA: TGTGCCAGCAGCGTAGGGGACAGGGACAATGAGCAGTTCTTC. Translation gives CASSVGDRDNEQFF.

The V call is TRBV4-3, the J call TRBJ2-5, with D perhaps matching TRBD1 (6 bases). Between the trimmed V and J ends, which lost 4 bases and 2 bases, there was a span of 14 bases. Germline lookup yields CDR1 LGHNA and CDR2 YSLEER. The CDR3 is 15 amino acids. The CDR3 reads CASSRMPGQQETQYF. CDR3 in DNA: TGCGCCAGCAGCCGGATGCCCGGACAGCAAGAGACCCAGTACTTC.

The chain carries TRBV6-4 and TRBJ1-4; D gene uncertain. Germline V lookup: CDR1 MRHNA, CDR2 SNTAGT. V lost 8 bases and J 4 bases, leaving 11 bases between the germline ends. CDR3 size: 13 residues. CDR3 nucleotide sequence: TGTGCCAGCCCCGGCCCTTATAATGAAAAACTGTTTTTT. This gives the protein CASPGPYNEKLFF.

The chain links TRBV5-4 to TRBJ2-7; TRBD2 agrees at 10 bases. Germline V gives CDR1 SGHNT, CDR2 YYREEE (reference sequence). There are 15 residues in the CDR3. V lost 4 bases to trimming and J lost 1 base; unmatched junction nucleotides: 5. CDR3 DNA: TGTGCCAGCAGCGAAGAGCGGGAGGGTTCCTACGAGCAGTACTTC. Translating gives CASSEEREGSYEQYF.

The V call is TRBV29-1, the J call TRBJ1-2; TRBD1 matches 12 bases. This CDR3 comprises 17 residues. CDR1 SQVTM and CDR2 ANQGSEA come from the germline V gene. The junction had 8 bases not matched to a gene; V was cut back by 1 base and J by 2 bases. The CDR3 DNA sequence: TGCAGCGTTGAAGTTTGGGGGGACAGGGGGCCAAACTATGGCTACACCTTC. This sequence encodes CSVEVWGDRGPNYGYTF. Drawing the rest from reference TRBV29-1 and TRBJ1-2, the complete variable domain is SAVISQKPSRDICQRGTSLTIQCQVDSQVTMMFWYRQQPGQSLTLIATANQGSEATYESGFVIDKFPISRPNLTFSTLTVSNMSPEDSSIYLCSVEVWGDRGPNYGYTFGSGTRLTVV.

The V call is TRBV4-2, the J call TRBJ1-1; D not resolved. V was cut by 0 bases and J by 0 bases, with 8 bases left in between. The CDR3 totals 15 residues. CDR1 and CDR2 from the germline V gene are LGHNA and YNFKEQ. CDR3 in DNA: TGTGCCAGCAGCCAAGAAGGGCAATTGAACACTGAAGCTTTCTTT. Protein: CASSQEGQLNTEAFF.

The rearrangement joins TRBV9 to TRBJ2-7, with no clear D. V shed 0 bases and J shed 5 bases, with 12 bases lying between them. From germline, CDR1 is SGDLS and CDR2 YYNGEE. CDR3 size: 14 residues. The CDR3 bases are TGTGCCAGCAGCGTAGAGGCACTTCCTAACGAGCAGTACTTC. Its protein is CASSVEALPNEQYF.

This chain uses TRBV28 with TRBJ2-3; 9 bases line up with TRBD1. This CDR3 is 15 amino acids long. Trimming cost V 3 bases and J 2 bases; bases outside gene matches: 3. In germline, CDR1 is MDHEN, CDR2 SYDVKM. The CDR3 nucleotides read TGTGCCAGCAGTTTGGACAGGGGTGTCACAGATACGCAGTATTTT. Its translation is CASSLDRGVTDTQYF.

The DNA for the CDR3 is TGTGCCAGCAGCTTGGCGGGGCCGAGCACTGAAGCTTTCTTT. Its translation: CASSLAGPSTEAFF. This rearrangement joins TRBV5-5 to TRBJ1-1, with a possible D match to TRBD1 (5 bases). Germline lookup yields CDR1 SGHKS and CDR2 YYEKEE (reference sequence). V gave up 0 bases and J gave up 4 bases, with 10 bases separating them. The CDR3 contains 14 residues.

This chain connects TRBV6-1 to TRBJ1-2; D remains ambiguous. This CDR3 region has 13 residues. CDR1 is MNHNS, CDR2 SASEGT, per germline. Trimming cost V 3 bases and J 3 bases, with 8 bases left between them. The CDR3 sequence: CASSEKVYYGYTF. CDR3 in DNA: TGTGCCAGCAGTGAGAAGGTCTACTATGGCTACACCTTC.